This entry features one TCR beta chain sequence. The antigen is undetermined. This record belongs to a study of a mutant IDH1 vaccine in newly diagnosed glioma. Study at large: Antecedent treatment encompassed radiotherapy, temozolomide, or their combination; the majority received both. Study outcomes and limitations: Overall, almost 95% of patients had vaccine-induced immune responses.

Repertoires were generated with immunoSEQ multiplex PCR, while TCRdb's copy carries only in-frame clones and drops some. Altogether tens of thousands of clones are present, 79% being singletons, with the ten largest covering around 8%. Trimming cost V 8 bases and J 2 bases; bases outside gene matches: 2. The V gene's germline CDR1 is LNHDA and CDR2 SQIVND (reference sequence). CDR3 length equals 12 residues. As to time point: week 11, during vaccination. In every dose of vaccine, 300 ug of mutant IDH1 20-mer peptide was given alongside topical imiquimod. The source of this sequence is a man aged 35 to 55 with glioma. The source material was PBMCs, sampled from a glioma patient whose treatment included an IDH1 peptide vaccine. The V call is TRBV19, the J call TRBJ2-5; TRBD2 matches at 7 bases. CDR3 nucleotide sequence: TGTGCCAGTGGGAGGGGACAAGAGACCCAGTACTTC. Protein product: CASGRGQETQYF.